Listed below are T cell receptor beta chains from one sample, sequenced in a study of control samples from healthy donors and cancer patients. TCRdb's copy holds only in-frame clones and misses some; the assay was immunoSEQ multiplex PCR. Here the sample spans about 65,000 clones, about nine tenths being singletons. Sequenced: PBMCs. These receptors were obtained from a woman between 50 and 59 years old with colorectal cancer. Each CDR3 is given with its conserved first and last residue. The order of the fields is CDR3 DNA, CDR3 protein, V gene, J gene, CDR3 length, D gene, clone size. A D gene is named only where the DNA matches it firmly. For some rows the clone size is stated as once, few or many, or as a class when expanded; others skip it.

CDR3 DNA: TGTGCCAGCAGCGACATGAACAAACAGGGATACTATGGCTACACCTTC
CDR3 protein: CASSDMNKQGYYGYTF
V gene: TRBV9
J gene: TRBJ1-2
CDR3 length: 16
D gene: -
clone size: -

CDR3 DNA: TGTGCCAGTAGTAACCGGGACAACACTGAAGCTTTCTTT
CDR3 protein: CASSNRDNTEAFF
V gene: TRBV19
J gene: TRBJ1-1
CDR3 length: 13
D gene: -
clone size: -

CDR3 DNA: TGTGCCAGCATTAGAACAGGGGCCCACGAGCAGTACTTC
CDR3 protein: CASIRTGAHEQYF
V gene: TRBV6-5
J gene: TRBJ2-7
CDR3 length: 13
D gene: TRBD1
clone size: -

CDR3 DNA: TGTGCCAGCAGTTTGCTTGGGCCCCAAGAGACCCAGTACTTC
CDR3 protein: CASSLLGPQETQYF
V gene: TRBV28
J gene: TRBJ2-5
CDR3 length: 14
D gene: -
clone size: -

CDR3 DNA: TGTGCCAGCAGTGCTTACTCCGGGACAGAAATAGGCCCCGGGTATTTT
CDR3 protein: CASSAYSGTEIGPGYF
V gene: TRBV6-1
J gene: TRBJ2-3
CDR3 length: 16
D gene: TRBD1
clone size: -

CDR3 DNA: TGTGCCAGCAGCCGTTATAGCAATCAGCCCCAGCATTTT
CDR3 protein: CASSRYSNQPQHF
V gene: TRBV11-2
J gene: TRBJ1-5
CDR3 length: 13
D gene: -
clone size: few

CDR3 DNA: TGCGCCAGCAGTGCTGACAACTATGGCTACACCTTC
CDR3 protein: CASSADNYGYTF
V gene: TRBV10-1
J gene: TRBJ1-2
CDR3 length: 12
D gene: -
clone size: -

CDR3 DNA: TGTGCCAGTAGTATGAGTTGGGGGTCTGGAAACACCATATATTTT
CDR3 protein: CASSMSWGSGNTIYF
V gene: TRBV19
J gene: TRBJ1-3
CDR3 length: 15
D gene: -
clone size: -

CDR3 DNA: TGTGCCAGCAGCTTAGAAGGCACTAGCGGGGACACTCCTACCAATGAGCAGTTCTTC
CDR3 protein: CASSLEGTSGDTPTNEQFF
V gene: TRBV11-3
J gene: TRBJ2-1
CDR3 length: 19
D gene: TRBD2
clone size: once

CDR3 DNA: TGCGCCAGCAGCTTGGCCGGGAGCAATCAGCCCCAGCATTTT
CDR3 protein: CASSLAGSNQPQHF
V gene: TRBV5-1
J gene: TRBJ1-5
CDR3 length: 14
D gene: -
clone size: -

CDR3 DNA: TGCGCCAGCAGCTTGTTGGGCACCGGGGAGCTGTTTTTT
CDR3 protein: CASSLLGTGELFF
V gene: TRBV5-1
J gene: TRBJ2-2
CDR3 length: 13
D gene: -
clone size: -

CDR3 DNA: TGCAGCGTTGAAGGGGGGACTTCCTTGAGCGACGAGCAGTACTTC
CDR3 protein: CSVEGGTSLSDEQYF
V gene: TRBV29-1
J gene: TRBJ2-7
CDR3 length: 15
D gene: -
clone size: -

CDR3 DNA: TGTGCCAGCAGCCAAGAAGCGGGAGGGGTTGAGACCCAGTACTTC
CDR3 protein: CASSQEAGGVETQYF
V gene: TRBV3-1/TRBV3-2
J gene: TRBJ2-5
CDR3 length: 15
D gene: TRBD2
clone size: -

CDR3 DNA: TGTGCCAGCAGCCTCACAGGGGGCTCCTACGAGCAGTACTTC
CDR3 protein: CASSLTGGSYEQYF
V gene: TRBV7-3
J gene: TRBJ2-7
CDR3 length: 14
D gene: TRBD1
clone size: once

CDR3 DNA: TGTGCCAGCAGTTACTCAGGGCACAGGGGCGGTTCACCCCTCCACTTT
CDR3 protein: CASSYSGHRGGSPLHF
V gene: TRBV6-6
J gene: TRBJ1-6
CDR3 length: 16
D gene: TRBD1
clone size: -

CDR3 DNA: TGCGCCAGCAGCAACCGGGACGGGGGATACGAGCAGTACTTC
CDR3 protein: CASSNRDGGYEQYF
V gene: TRBV5-1
J gene: TRBJ2-7
CDR3 length: 14
D gene: -
clone size: -

CDR3 DNA: TGTGCCAGCAGCTTGAGGGCCAGGGGATACGAGCAGTACTTC
CDR3 protein: CASSLRARGYEQYF
V gene: TRBV5-6
J gene: TRBJ2-7
CDR3 length: 14
D gene: -
clone size: -

CDR3 DNA: TGCGCCAGCAGCTTGGGGACAGGGTTTTATGGCTACACCTTC
CDR3 protein: CASSLGTGFYGYTF
V gene: TRBV5-1
J gene: TRBJ1-2
CDR3 length: 14
D gene: TRBD1
clone size: -

CDR3 DNA: TGTGCCAGCAGCCTAGCGGGGCAGTACGAGCAGTACTTC
CDR3 protein: CASSLAGQYEQYF
V gene: TRBV27
J gene: TRBJ2-7
CDR3 length: 13
D gene: TRBD2
clone size: -

CDR3 DNA: TGTGCCAGCAGGCGCCCCCCAGATACGCAGTATTTT
CDR3 protein: CASRRPPDTQYF
V gene: TRBV12-3/TRBV12-4
J gene: TRBJ2-3
CDR3 length: 12
D gene: -
clone size: -

CDR3 DNA: TGTGCCAGCAGTTGGATCCCGGGACAGGGGCTGACAGATACGCAGTATTTT
CDR3 protein: CASSWIPGQGLTDTQYF
V gene: TRBV27
J gene: TRBJ2-3
CDR3 length: 17
D gene: TRBD1
clone size: -

CDR3 DNA: TGTGCCAGCAGCCCGGACACCCGGGGCTTCGATGAGCAGTTCTTC
CDR3 protein: CASSPDTRGFDEQFF
V gene: TRBV5-8
J gene: TRBJ2-1
CDR3 length: 15
D gene: -
clone size: -

CDR3 DNA: TGTGCCAGCAGCGTAGTAAGCGGGGAGCTCTACAATGAGCAGTTCTTC
CDR3 protein: CASSVVSGELYNEQFF
V gene: TRBV9
J gene: TRBJ2-1
CDR3 length: 16
D gene: TRBD2
clone size: -

CDR3 DNA: TGTGCCAGCAGTGAAGAGGGACAGGCCCGGGAGCAGTACTTC
CDR3 protein: CASSEEGQAREQYF
V gene: TRBV6-1
J gene: TRBJ2-7
CDR3 length: 14
D gene: TRBD1
clone size: -

CDR3 DNA: TGTGCCTGGAGTCAAAGTTGGACAGGGCTGGAAGCTTTCTTT
CDR3 protein: CAWSQSWTGLEAFF
V gene: TRBV30
J gene: TRBJ1-1
CDR3 length: 14
D gene: TRBD1
clone size: -

CDR3 DNA: TGCGCCAGCAGCTTCGGACAGGGGCCGGGGCCCCAGCATTTT
CDR3 protein: CASSFGQGPGPQHF
V gene: TRBV5-1
J gene: TRBJ1-5
CDR3 length: 14
D gene: TRBD1
clone size: -

CDR3 DNA: TGTGCCAGCAGACCGACATACGGGGAAGCTTTCTTT
CDR3 protein: CASRPTYGEAFF
V gene: TRBV11-2
J gene: TRBJ1-1
CDR3 length: 12
D gene: -
clone size: -

CDR3 DNA: TGTGCCAGCAGCGTATTTGTGAACACTGAAGCTTTCTTT
CDR3 protein: CASSVFVNTEAFF
V gene: TRBV9
J gene: TRBJ1-1
CDR3 length: 13
D gene: -
clone size: -

CDR3 DNA: TGCGCCAGCAGCTTGGTCGGGGGTGCTGGGGCCAACGTCCTGACTTTC
CDR3 protein: CASSLVGGAGANVLTF
V gene: TRBV5-1
J gene: TRBJ2-6
CDR3 length: 16
D gene: -
clone size: -

CDR3 DNA: TGTGCCAGCAGCTTAAGACCGGGACGGCTCTCTGGGGCCAACGTCCTGACTTTC
CDR3 protein: CASSLRPGRLSGANVLTF
V gene: TRBV7-6
J gene: TRBJ2-6
CDR3 length: 18
D gene: -
clone size: -

CDR3 DNA: TGTGCCAGCAGAGCCGTGGGGGGGCAGTACTTC
CDR3 protein: CASRAVGGQYF
V gene: TRBV2
J gene: TRBJ2-4
CDR3 length: 11
D gene: TRBD2
clone size: -

CDR3 DNA: TGTGCCAGCAGTGCCCTTTGGGAGAATTCAGAGACCCAGTACTTC
CDR3 protein: CASSALWENSETQYF
V gene: TRBV27
J gene: TRBJ2-5
CDR3 length: 15
D gene: -
clone size: once

CDR3 DNA: TGTGCCAGCAGCCTCTCGGGACTGGCATATGGCTACACCTTC
CDR3 protein: CASSLSGLAYGYTF
V gene: TRBV2
J gene: TRBJ1-2
CDR3 length: 14
D gene: -
clone size: few

CDR3 DNA: TGTGCCAGTAGTATTTCGCTTAATCAGCCCCAGCATTTT
CDR3 protein: CASSISLNQPQHF
V gene: TRBV19
J gene: TRBJ1-5
CDR3 length: 13
D gene: -
clone size: -

CDR3 DNA: TGTGCCAGCAGTGAAGGGGGAAGCACCGAGCAGTACTTC
CDR3 protein: CASSEGGSTEQYF
V gene: TRBV6-1
J gene: TRBJ2-7
CDR3 length: 13
D gene: -
clone size: few

CDR3 DNA: TGTGCCAGCAGCTACCGGGAGGGGGGGGACAAAAACATTCAGTACTTC
CDR3 protein: CASSYREGGDKNIQYF
V gene: TRBV6-5
J gene: TRBJ2-4
CDR3 length: 16
D gene: TRBD2
clone size: -

CDR3 DNA: TGTGCCAGCAGTTCCCCGAGGGGCAATCAGCCCCAGCATTTT
CDR3 protein: CASSSPRGNQPQHF
V gene: TRBV28
J gene: TRBJ1-5
CDR3 length: 14
D gene: -
clone size: -

CDR3 DNA: TGCGCCAGCAGTCCTGCCTACCCGGGGAGAGACAATGAGCAGTTCTTC
CDR3 protein: CASSPAYPGRDNEQFF
V gene: TRBV5-1
J gene: TRBJ2-1
CDR3 length: 16
D gene: -
clone size: -

CDR3 DNA: TGTGCCAGTAAACGACAGGGGTTGAACACTGAAACTTTCTTT
CDR3 protein: CASKRQGLNTETFF
V gene: TRBV19
J gene: TRBJ1-1
CDR3 length: 14
D gene: TRBD1
clone size: -

CDR3 DNA: TGTGCCAGTAGTAGAGGGGGGAATGAGCAGTTCTTC
CDR3 protein: CASSRGGNEQFF
V gene: TRBV19
J gene: TRBJ2-1
CDR3 length: 12
D gene: -
clone size: -

CDR3 DNA: TGCGCCAGCAGCTCTGGTGCTAGCGGGGGGGAGAATGAGTACTTC
CDR3 protein: CASSSGASGGENEYF
V gene: TRBV5-1
J gene: TRBJ2-5
CDR3 length: 15
D gene: TRBD2
clone size: -